This T cell receptor beta chain was documented in a study of blood T cell repertoires in COVID-19. Study in general: Spain, Italy and the United States supplied samples that represented acute and convalescent COVID-19.

This clone was observed a single time. Participants had their cohort set by participant-reported clinical history. TCRdb keeps only in-frame clones here, not all; method: immunoSEQ multiplex PCR. The sample has around 250,000 clones; about 90% are singletons. The specimen sequenced was PBMCs or T cells enriched from blood (not recorded which). This clonotype was sampled from a woman aged 25 to 39 with acute COVID-19.

The CDR3 sequence: CSSQGSDPGNTIYF. In DNA form, the CDR3 reads TGCAGCTCCCAAGGGAGCGATCCCGGAAACACCATATATTTT. The chain employs TRBV29-1 and TRBJ1-3, with D hard to call. The CDR3 consists of 14 residues. V lost 8 bases, J lost 4 bases, and 18 bases lay in between. Germline V lookup: CDR1 SQVTM, CDR2 ANQGSEA.